The following is a T cell receptor (beta chain) sequence with its context. The data are from a study of blood T cell repertoires in COVID-19. The wider study: Samples of COVID-19 (acute and convalescent) were obtained from the United States, Italy and Spain. The cDNA or gDNA used as material had been derived from T cells, B-cell-depleted T cells, or PBMCs.

Authors' analysis steps: Cell counts per sample came from amplifying reference gene primers. Measured with immunoSEQ multiplex PCR; TCRdb has only the in-frame clones, and not every one. V and J calls and clone size come straight from that table; D and trimming were deduced from the DNA. The sample records more than 200,000 clones, around 80% being singletons. Losses at the gene ends were 5 bases for V and 3 bases for J; bases not matched to a gene: 3. In germline, CDR1 is MNHEY, CDR2 SMNVEV (reference sequence). The CDR3 has 14 amino acids. The sequence was collected from a woman aged 40 to 50 who had recovered from COVID-19. The chain uses TRBV27 and TRBJ1-3; TRBD1 aligns across 8 bases. The sample comprised peripheral blood. CDR3 in DNA: TGTGCCAGCAGTCGCAGGGGGCTTGGAAACACCATATATTTT. Residues: CASSRRGLGNTIYF.